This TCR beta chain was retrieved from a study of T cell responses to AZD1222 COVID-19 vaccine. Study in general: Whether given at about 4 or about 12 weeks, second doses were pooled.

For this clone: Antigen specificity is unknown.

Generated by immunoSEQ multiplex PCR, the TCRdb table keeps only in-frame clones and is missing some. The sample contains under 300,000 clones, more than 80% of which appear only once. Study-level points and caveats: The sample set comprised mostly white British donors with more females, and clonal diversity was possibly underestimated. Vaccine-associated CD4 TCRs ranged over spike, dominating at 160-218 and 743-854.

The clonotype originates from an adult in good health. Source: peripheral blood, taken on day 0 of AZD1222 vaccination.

Here the CDR3 DNA reads TGTGCCAGCAGTGCTAGCGGGGGCCAAAGAACAGATACGCAGTATTTT. Amino acid sequence: CASSASGGQRTDTQYF. This chain connects TRBV7-9 to TRBJ2-3; 10 bases agree with TRBD2. This CDR3 region has 16 residues. CDR1 is SEHNR, CDR2 FQNEAQ, per germline (reference sequence). J was trimmed by 3 bases and V by 6 bases; bases with no gene match: 9. Full variable domain (missing parts from reference TRBV7-9 and TRBJ2-3): DTGVSQNPRHKITKRGQNVTFRCDPISEHNRLYWYRQTLGQGPEFLTYFQNEAQLEKSRLLSDRFSAERPKGSFSTLEIQRTEQGDSAMYLCASSASGGQRTDTQYFGPGTRLTVL.